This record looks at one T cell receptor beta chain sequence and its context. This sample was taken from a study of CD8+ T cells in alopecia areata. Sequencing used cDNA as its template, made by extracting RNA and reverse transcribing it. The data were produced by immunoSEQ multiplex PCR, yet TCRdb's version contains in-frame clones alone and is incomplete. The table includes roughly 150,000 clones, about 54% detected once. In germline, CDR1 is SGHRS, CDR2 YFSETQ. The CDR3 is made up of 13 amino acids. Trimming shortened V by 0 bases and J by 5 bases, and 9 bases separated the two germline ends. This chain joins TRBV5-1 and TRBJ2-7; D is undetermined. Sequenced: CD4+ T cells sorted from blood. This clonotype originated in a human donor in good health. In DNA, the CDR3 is TGCGCCAGCAGCTTGGCCCTTGGCGACGAGCAGTACTTC. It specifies CASSLALGDEQYF.